The text below deals with one T cell receptor beta chain. Its antigen is undetermined. Germline V gene sequence: CDR1 SGDLS, CDR2 YYNGEE. This CDR3 region has 15 residues. Trimming took 3 bases from V and 3 from J, leaving 16 bases between them. The data derive from a study of cytomegalovirus exposure and HLA in healthy donors. Points from the study as a whole: Sequencing likely caused a cluster of highly shared sequence variants. A previous analysis found most TCR beta V segments productive roughly 87% or roughly 30% of the time.

When sampled, the donors appeared nominally healthy, though they likely had unrecorded immune exposures. Amplification used 60 Vbeta primers and 13 Jbeta primers. Libraries were prepared by immunoSEQ multiplex PCR; TCRdb keeps only in-frame clonotypes and omits some of them. Of some 180,000 clones listed, about 80% are singletons. The chain recombines TRBV9 with TRBJ2-7, with D perhaps matching TRBD1 (6 bases). This receptor was obtained from a young man in good health and CMV-seronegative. Specimen: PBMCs. CDR3 protein: CASSEGQGTIYEQYF. The CDR3 nucleotides read TGTGCCAGCAGCGAGGGGCAGGGGACGATCTACGAGCAGTACTTC. Full variable domain (rest looked up from reference TRBV9 and TRBJ2-7): DSGVTQTPKHLITATGQRVTLRCSPRSGDLSVYWYQQSLDQGLQFLIQYYNGEERAKGNILERFSAQQFPDLHSELNLSSLELGDSALYFCASSEGQGTIYEQYFGPGTRLTVT.